Below are 20 T cell receptor beta chains sequenced from a single sample in a study of control samples from healthy donors and cancer patients. Data came from immunoSEQ multiplex PCR; TCRdb stores just in-frame clones and leaves some out. The sample consists of about 92,000 clones, roughly four fifths of them appearing once. The sequenced material came from blood. These receptors were collected from a woman in her fifties or sixties in good health.

The chain links TRBV28 to TRBJ2-4, with D maybe TRBD2 (5 bases). With 4 bases removed from V and 8 bases from J, the gap between germline ends came to 21 bases. Germline V gene data show CDR1 as MDHEN and CDR2 as SYDVKM. The CDR3 runs 16 residues. Here the CDR3 reads CASSYHHTDPRDIQYF. The CDR3 nucleotides are TGTGCCAGCAGTTATCACCATACAGACCCGAGGGACATTCAGTACTTC.

V usage is TRBV6-5 and J usage is TRBJ1-2, with no clear D. The V end lost 2 bases, the J end lost 3 bases, and 7 bases lay between the germline ends. The CDR3 loop spans 13 amino acids. Germline V gene sequence: CDR1 MNHEY, CDR2 SVGAGI. This CDR3 is CASSYGIYYGYTF. DNA of the CDR3: TGTGCCAGCAGTTACGGGATCTACTATGGCTACACCTTC.

The CDR3 protein is CASSSTGTVDEQYF. For the CDR3, the DNA is TGTGCCAGCAGCTCGACAGGGACGGTCGACGAGCAGTACTTC. The V call is TRBV7-9, the J call TRBJ2-7, with 7 bases aligning to TRBD1. V lost 4 bases to trimming and J lost 5 bases; unmatched junction nucleotides: 8. The germline V gene has CDR1 SEHNR and CDR2 FQNEAQ (reference sequence). This CDR3 region has 14 residues.

The chain carries TRBV11-3 and TRBJ2-2; 11 bases line up with TRBD2. With 3 bases clipped from V and 6 bases from J, the junction kept 3 bases outside the gene matches. The CDR3 is 15 residues long. Germline values: CDR1 SGHNT, CDR2 YENEEA. The CDR3 DNA is TGTGCCAGCAGCTTTAGCGGGGGGGCCGCCGGGGAGCTGTTTTTT. Amino acids: CASSFSGGAAGELFF.

V and J are TRBV11-1 and TRBJ1-4; no reliable D call. The CDR3 contains 13 residues. CDR1 SGHAT and CDR2 FQDESV come from the germline V gene (reference sequence). Between the trimmed V and J ends, which lost 6 bases and 8 bases, there was a span of 13 bases. The chain's CDR3 is CASSLSFGEKLFF. Written as DNA, the CDR3 is TGTGCCAGCAGTTTAAGTTTCGGCGAAAAACTGTTTTTT. The entire variable domain, with the rest obtained from reference TRBV11-1 and TRBJ1-4, is as follows: EAEVAQSPRYKITEKSQAVAFWCDPISGHATLYWYRQILGQGPELLVQFQDESVVDDSQLPKDRFSAERLKGVDSTLKIQPAELGDSAMYLCASSLSFGEKLFFGSGTQLSVL.

The chain joins TRBV5-1 to TRBJ2-5; a weak D match, TRBD1 (6 bases). Germline V gene lookup returns CDR1 SGHRS and CDR2 YFSETQ. This CDR3 is built from 13 residues. The ends were cut back, 7 bases at V and 0 bases at J, with 10 bases in the middle. CDR3 protein: CASSGQNQETQYF. The CDR3 bases are TGCGCCAGCTCCGGACAGAACCAAGAGACCCAGTACTTC.

The chain uses TRBV11-2 and TRBJ1-1, with 8 bases that match TRBD1. Trimming cost V 5 bases and J 5 bases; bases outside gene matches: 7. The CDR3 is 14 amino acids. CDR1 SGHAT and CDR2 FQNNGV come from the germline V gene. DNA of the CDR3: TGTGCCAGCAGCACCCCCAGGGGGCGGACTGAAGCTTTCTTT. Its translation: CASSTPRGRTEAFF.

The V call is TRBV18, the J call TRBJ1-2, with TRBD1 matching 7 bases. Germline trimming cut 0 bases from V and 0 bases from J; bases unmatched to any gene: 4. Germline loops: CDR1 KGHSH, CDR2 LQKENI. The CDR3 runs to 16 residues. The CDR3 spells CASSPPGQPANYGYTF. CDR3 DNA sequence: TGTGCCAGCTCACCACCGGGACAGCCCGCTAACTATGGCTACACCTTC. The complete variable domain, with remaining parts taken from reference TRBV18 and TRBJ1-2, reads NAGVMQNPRHLVRRRGQEARLRCSPMKGHSHVYWYRQLPEEGLKFMVYLQKENIIDESGMPKERFSAEFPKEGPSILRIQQVVRGDSAAYFCASSPPGQPANYGYTFGSGTRLTVV.

The J gene is TRBJ2-1, the V gene TRBV7-9; D tentatively fits TRBD1 or TRBD2 (5 bases each). Trimming took 5 bases from V and 6 from J, leaving 17 bases between them. The germline V gene has CDR1 SEHNR and CDR2 FQNEAQ (reference sequence). The CDR3 length is 15 residues. CDR3 protein: CASSVGVAHSNEQFF. The CDR3 nucleotides are TGTGCCAGCAGCGTGGGGGTAGCACATAGCAATGAGCAGTTCTTC. Full variable domain (missing parts from reference TRBV7-9 and TRBJ2-1): DTGVSQNPRHKITKRGQNVTFRCDPISEHNRLYWYRQTLGQGPEFLTYFQNEAQLEKSRLLSDRFSAERPKGSFSTLEIQRTEQGDSAMYLCASSVGVAHSNEQFFGPGTRLTVL.

Turning to this clone: A junction end diverges from the germline sequence, so it may reflect a read error. V is TRBV7-2 and J is TRBJ2-3; 11 bases are a match to TRBD2. There are 18 residues in the CDR3. Germline assignment: CDR1 SGHTA and CDR2 FQGNSA. This CDR3 is CASSSPRLAGGGTDTQYF. The CDR3, as DNA: TGCGCCAGCAGCTCCCCGAGGCTAGCGGGGGGTGGCACAGATACGCAGTATTTT.

This clone was observed a handful of times. The V call is TRBV2, the J call TRBJ2-7; 8 bases match TRBD1. The CDR3 runs 13 residues. Germline V lookup: CDR1 SNHLY, CDR2 FYNNEI. V was clipped by 7 bases and J by 6 bases; unmatched bases: 8. CDR3 sequence reads: CASNGQGGSEQYF. For the CDR3, the DNA is TGTGCCAGCAATGGACAGGGTGGTAGCGAGCAGTACTTC.

V usage is TRBV7-2 and J usage is TRBJ1-1; D may be TRBD1 (5 bases). CDR1 and CDR2 from the germline V gene are SGHTA and FQGNSA. V gave up 1 base and J gave up 5 bases, with 11 bases separating them. This CDR3 is built from 14 residues. The CDR3 sequence: CASSLDSGRTEAFF. DNA of the CDR3: TGTGCCAGCAGCTTAGATTCGGGGCGAACTGAAGCTTTCTTT.

The V call is TRBV11-2, the J call TRBJ2-7; the D is unclear. The V gene lost 3 bases and the J gene lost 0 bases, with 12 bases spanning the gap. The CDR3 consists of 15 residues. The germline V gene has CDR1 SGHAT and CDR2 FQNNGV. CDR3 amino acids: CASSLVPLSSYEQYF. The CDR3 bases are TGTGCCAGCAGCTTGGTACCCCTTAGCTCCTACGAGCAGTACTTC.

On this clone itself: In the same sample, other DNA sequences code for this CDR3. The chain joins TRBV7-9 to TRBJ1-5, with D possibly matching TRBD1 (6 bases). Looked up from germline, CDR1 is SEHNR and CDR2 is FQNEAQ (reference sequence). Trimming shortened V by 6 bases and J by 6 bases, and 12 bases separated the two germline ends. The length of the CDR3 is 13 residues. CDR3 nucleotides: TGTGCCAGCAGTCTCGGAGGGGGTCAGCCCCAGCATTTT. It is translated as CASSLGGGQPQHF.

The chain employs TRBV7-6 and TRBJ1-1, with D unresolved. V gave up 5 bases and J gave up 0 bases, with 10 bases separating them. This CDR3 spans 14 amino acids. Germline V lookup: CDR1 SGHVS, CDR2 FNYEAQ. The CDR3 sequence is CASSQDTVNTEAFF. The CDR3 bases are TGTGCCAGCAGCCAAGACACCGTGAACACTGAAGCTTTCTTT. Filled out from reference TRBV7-6 and TRBJ1-1, the complete variable domain reads GAGVSQSPRYKVTKRGQDVALRCDPISGHVSLYWYRQALGQGPEFLTYFNYEAQQDKSGLPNDRFSAERPEGSISTLTIQRTEQRDSAMYRCASSQDTVNTEAFFGQGTRLTVV.

The rearrangement links TRBV7-9 to TRBJ1-1; TRBD1 matches 7 bases. CDR1 is SEHNR and CDR2 is FQNEAQ in the germline V gene (reference sequence). J lost 4 bases, V lost 1 base, and 3 bases had no gene match. This CDR3 is 14 amino acids long. The CDR3 is CASSLGQGFTEAFF. CDR3 sequence (DNA): TGTGCCAGCAGCTTAGGACAGGGCTTCACTGAAGCTTTCTTT.

V is TRBV18 and J is TRBJ2-1; a weak D match, TRBD2 (5 bases). The germline gives CDR1 KGHSH, CDR2 LQKENI. Trimming took off 3 bases at V and 6 bases at J, with 12 bases between the two ends. This CDR3 has 14 residues. CDR3 loop: CASSPDRGLNEQFF. Written as DNA, the CDR3 is TGTGCCAGCTCACCCGATCGGGGTCTCAATGAGCAGTTCTTC. Full variable domain (rest looked up from reference TRBV18 and TRBJ2-1): NAGVMQNPRHLVRRRGQEARLRCSPMKGHSHVYWYRQLPEEGLKFMVYLQKENIIDESGMPKERFSAEFPKEGPSILRIQQVVRGDSAAYFCASSPDRGLNEQFFGPGTRLTVL.

V gene TRBV19 combines with J gene TRBJ2-3, with D unclear. The CDR3 consists of 11 residues. The germline V gene has CDR1 LNHDA and CDR2 SQIVND (reference sequence). V gave up 3 bases and J gave up 6 bases, with 4 bases separating them. Written as DNA, the CDR3 is TGTGCCAGTAGTATCAAGGATACGCAGTATTTT. Its protein is CASSIKDTQYF.

The rearrangement joins TRBV28 to TRBJ2-7; 12 bases fit TRBD2. The CDR3 loop spans 16 amino acids. The germline V gene has CDR1 MDHEN and CDR2 SYDVKM. With V trimmed by 6 bases and J by 0 bases, 6 bases remained unmatched. This chain's CDR3 is CASRGGLAGNSYEQYF. CDR3 in DNA: TGTGCCAGCAGGGGGGGACTAGCGGGTAACTCCTACGAGCAGTACTTC.

The J gene is TRBJ2-2, the V gene TRBV7-2, with D perhaps TRBD1 (7 bases). The CDR3 contains 16 residues. The V and J ends lost 2 bases and 2 bases respectively, with 12 bases between them. The germline V gene has CDR1 SGHTA and CDR2 FQGNSA. CDR3 nucleotide sequence: TGTGCCAGCAGCTTACGGGGGACAGAAAACACCGGGGAGCTGTTTTTT. As protein: CASSLRGTENTGELFF.